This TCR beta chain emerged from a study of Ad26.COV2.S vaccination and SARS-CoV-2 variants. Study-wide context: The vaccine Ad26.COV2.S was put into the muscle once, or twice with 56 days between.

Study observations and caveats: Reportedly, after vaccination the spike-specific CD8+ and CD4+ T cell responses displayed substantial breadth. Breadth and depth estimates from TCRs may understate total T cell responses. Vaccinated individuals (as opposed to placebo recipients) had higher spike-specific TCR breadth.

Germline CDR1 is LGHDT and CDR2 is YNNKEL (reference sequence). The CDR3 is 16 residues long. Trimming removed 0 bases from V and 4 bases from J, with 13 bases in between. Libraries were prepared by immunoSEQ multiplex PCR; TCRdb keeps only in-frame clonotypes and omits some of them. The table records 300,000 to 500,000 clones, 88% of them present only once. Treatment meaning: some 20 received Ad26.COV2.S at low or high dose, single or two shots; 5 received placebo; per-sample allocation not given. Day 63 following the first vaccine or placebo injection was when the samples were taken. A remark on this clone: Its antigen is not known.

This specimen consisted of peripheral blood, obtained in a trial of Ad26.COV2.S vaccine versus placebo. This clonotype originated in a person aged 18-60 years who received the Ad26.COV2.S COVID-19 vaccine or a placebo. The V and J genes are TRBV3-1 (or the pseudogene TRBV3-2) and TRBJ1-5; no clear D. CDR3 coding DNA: TGTGCCAGCAGCCAAGATCAGCAGATGAAAAATCAGCCCCAGCATTTT. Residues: CASSQDQQMKNQPQHF.